A single sample is the source of the 13 T cell receptor beta chains below, sequenced in a study of response to subunit inactivated influenza vaccine. Via MiXCR, TCRdb re-called the RT-PCR reads, giving one row per CDR3 protein. The sample yields 500,000 or so distinct CDR3 sequences, approximately 10% seen once. Here the sequenced sample was PBMCs from blood, taken 40 to 50 days after vaccination. These receptors were taken from a man between 50 and 59 years old who received an inactivated influenza vaccine.

CDR3 in amino acids: CASSQVPIGDTDTQYF. The CDR3 region has the DNA TGTGCCAGCAGCCAAGTTCCAATTGGCGACACAGATACGCAGTATTTT. The chain joins TRBV4-2 to TRBJ2-3; no clear D gene. The CDR3 runs to 16 residues. Trimming removed 1 base at V and 2 bases at J, with 13 bases between. Germline CDR1 reads LGHNA; CDR2 reads YNFKEQ.

The chain uses TRBV9 and TRBJ1-5; 8 nucleotides match TRBD1. The germline gives CDR1 SGDLS, CDR2 YYNGEE. V shed 3 bases, J shed 0 bases, and the junction held 5 bases outside the gene matches. The CDR3 extends over 16 amino acids. The CDR3 DNA reads TGTGCCAGCAGCGGCGGACAGGGCAATAGCAATCAGCCCCAGCATTTT. Its protein is CASSGGQGNSNQPQHF.

This clonotype was seen repeatedly, ten times or more. The rearrangement uses TRBV20-1 and TRBJ1-6, with TRBD1 matching over 7 bases. CDR3 length equals 15 residues. Germline V gene data show CDR1 as DFQATT and CDR2 as SNEGSKA (reference sequence). V trimming: 5 bases; J trimming: 9 bases; junction bases outside the gene matches: 13. CDR3 sequence (DNA): TGCAGTGCTTTCCTACAGGGGCGCGAAGGTTCACCCCTCCACTTT. As protein: CSAFLQGREGSPLHF.

This clonotype was detected ten times or more. The chain carries TRBV10-1 and TRBJ2-3; 10 bases line up with TRBD1. This CDR3 region has 16 residues. V gave up 0 bases and J gave up 3 bases; unmatched junction bases: 3. Germline values: CDR1 WNHNN, CDR2 SYGVQD (reference sequence). In DNA form, the CDR3 reads TGCGCCAGCAGTGAGTCGACGGGACAGGGGACAGATACGCAGTATTTT. It is translated as CASSESTGQGTDTQYF.

The genes are TRBV6-1 and TRBJ2-3, with no clear D. Germline values: CDR1 MNHNS, CDR2 SASEGT. CDR3 size: 14 residues. V dropped 8 bases and J dropped 1 base, with 13 bases sitting between them. CDR3 sequence: CASVSTERTDTQYF. The CDR3 DNA follows: TGTGCCAGCGTCTCGACGGAACGCACAGATACGCAGTATTTT.

This clonotype was detected a few times. The germline gene is not matched at one end of the junction; a read error may be the cause. The J gene is TRBJ2-1, the V gene TRBV20-1; perhaps TRBD2 as D (5 bases). The CDR3 extends over 12 amino acids. In germline, CDR1 is DFQATT, CDR2 SNEGSKA (reference sequence). CDR3 residues: CSVREGYNEQFF. Written as DNA, the CDR3 is TGCAGTGTTAGAGAGGGCTACAATGAGCAGTTCTTC.

Ten or more counts support this clonotype. The V and J genes are TRBV9 and TRBJ1-1; TRBD1 is a possible D gene (6 bases). This CDR3 contains 14 residues. Between the trimmed V and J ends, which lost 0 bases and 4 bases, there was a span of 10 bases. Looked up from germline, CDR1 is SGDLS and CDR2 is YYNGEE. The CDR3 here is CASSVAQGSTEAFF. CDR3 DNA sequence: TGTGCCAGCAGCGTAGCTCAGGGGTCCACTGAAGCTTTCTTT.

The V gene is TRBV29-1, the J gene TRBJ2-7; 7 bases are shared with TRBD1. Germline assignment: CDR1 SQVTM and CDR2 ANQGSEA. V gave up 4 bases and J gave up 1 base; unmatched junction bases: 10. CDR3 length: 15 residues. CDR3 sequence (DNA): TGCAGCGTTGGCTTCTCTACGGACAGGTCCTACGAGCAGTACTTC. As protein: CSVGFSTDRSYEQYF.

This clonotype came up once. Compared with germline, one end of the junction differs, possibly owing to a read error. The chain recombines TRBV5-6 with TRBJ2-3; D possibly corresponds to TRBD1 (6 bases). From germline, CDR1 is SGHDT and CDR2 YYEEEE. The CDR3 spans 16 residues. DNA for the CDR3: TGTGGCAGCGGAACACAGGGTCCCCCGGACACAGATACGCAGTATTTT. Amino acids: CGSGTQGPPDTDTQYF.

This clonotype was seen a handful of times. The chain recombines TRBV20-1 with TRBJ2-3; D possibly matches TRBD1 or TRBD2 (6 bases each). In germline, CDR1 is DFQATT, CDR2 SNEGSKA (reference sequence). Trimming took 2 bases from V and 0 from J, leaving 9 bases between them. This CDR3 has 14 amino acids. CDR3 sequence (DNA): TGCAGTGCTAGATTCGGGGGCAGCACAGATACGCAGTATTTT. Its protein is CSARFGGSTDTQYF.

This chain connects TRBV4-3 to TRBJ1-5; D gene ambiguous. The V gene's germline CDR1 is LGHNA and CDR2 YSLEER. The V and J ends lost 0 bases and 3 bases respectively, with 9 bases between them. The CDR3 extends over 15 amino acids. The CDR3 region is CASSQERSFNQPQHF. The CDR3 DNA sequence: TGCGCCAGCAGCCAAGAGAGGAGCTTCAATCAGCCCCAGCATTTT.

In this sample, this clonotype turned up a few times. This rearrangement joins TRBV20-1 to TRBJ2-5; 7 nucleotides line up with TRBD2. V shed 5 bases, J shed 2 bases, and the junction held 5 bases outside the gene matches. This CDR3 has 13 residues. CDR1 and CDR2 (germline): DFQATT, SNEGSKA (reference sequence). CDR3 sequence: CSAHVRGQETQYF. Here the CDR3 DNA reads TGCAGTGCTCACGTGCGGGGGCAAGAGACCCAGTACTTC.

The CDR3 nucleotides are TGTGCCAGCAGCTTAGGCCTAGGTTATTCACCCCTCCACTTT. Encoded protein: CASSLGLGYSPLHF. The rearrangement joins TRBV11-2 to TRBJ1-6; D not certain. Germline V gene sequence: CDR1 SGHAT, CDR2 FQNNGV. Deletions cut 1 base from V and 8 bases from J, with 9 bases between. CDR3 length: 14 amino acids.